The next 31 T cell receptor beta chains were all read from a single sample in a study of cytomegalovirus exposure and HLA in healthy donors. The PCR was carried out with 60 Vbeta primers and 13 Jbeta primers. TCRdb keeps only in-frame clones here, not all; method: immunoSEQ multiplex PCR. There are 210,000 or so clones in the sample; about 84% occur only once, and around 1.2% lies in the top ten. The source material was PBMCs. Receptors originate from a human donor in good health.

The CDR3 here is CASSLVRGTYEQYF. The CDR3 nucleotides read TGTGCCAGCAGCTTAGTCAGGGGAACCTACGAGCAGTACTTC. The rearrangement uses TRBV11-2 and TRBJ2-7; a possible D gene is TRBD1 (6 bases). Germline loops: CDR1 SGHAT, CDR2 FQNNGV. V was trimmed by 1 base and J by 2 bases, leaving 9 bases between them. The CDR3 is 14 amino acids.

This chain connects TRBV2 to TRBJ1-3, with unresolved D. The CDR3 is 15 residues long. In germline, CDR1 is SNHLY, CDR2 FYNNEI. Trimming left V 2 bases short and J 2 bases short, with 10 bases between. This chain's CDR3 is CASSEITGPGNTIYF. The CDR3 coding sequence is TGTGCCAGCAGTGAAATAACGGGTCCTGGAAACACCATATATTTT.

Remarks on this clone: A read error may produce the germline difference seen at one junction end. The chain is built from TRBV7-9 and TRBJ2-3, with 8 bases that match TRBD2. Germline V gene data show CDR1 as SEHNR and CDR2 as FQNEAQ (reference sequence). The CDR3 length is 15 residues. The CDR3 region is CSSSITSGSTDTQYF. CDR3 nucleotide sequence: TGTTCCAGCAGCATCACTAGCGGAAGCACAGATACGCAGTATTTT.

This clone was picked up one time. The chain is built from TRBV18 and TRBJ1-5; 9 bases fit TRBD1. Germline V gene lookup returns CDR1 KGHSH and CDR2 LQKENI. J gave up 5 bases and V 3 bases, and 5 bases lay outside the gene matches. This CDR3 has 15 amino acids. The CDR3 spells CASSPSDRGYQPQHF. The CDR3, as DNA: TGTGCCAGCTCACCTTCGGACAGGGGATATCAGCCCCAGCATTTT.

The V gene is TRBV7-9, the J gene TRBJ2-1; 13 bases are shared with TRBD2. V was pared by 5 bases and J by 6 bases, with 4 bases of the junction left unmatched. This CDR3 comprises 15 residues. Germline lookup yields CDR1 SEHNR and CDR2 FQNEAQ (reference sequence). CDR3 sequence reads: CASSTRLAGGNEQFF. The DNA of the CDR3 is TGTGCCAGCAGCACCCGACTAGCGGGAGGCAATGAGCAGTTCTTC.

The chain recombines TRBV29-1 with TRBJ1-1, with D possibly being TRBD1 (5 bases). Trimming took 2 bases from V and 2 from J, leaving 9 bases between them. The CDR3 has 13 residues. Germline assignment: CDR1 SQVTM and CDR2 ANQGSEA. The CDR3: CSVESGANTEAFF. The CDR3 DNA reads as TGCAGCGTTGAAAGTGGGGCTAACACTGAAGCTTTCTTT.

The chain joins TRBV13 to TRBJ1-1; D is perhaps TRBD1 (5 bases). V was clipped by 3 bases and J by 5 bases, with 16 bases between them. In germline, CDR1 is PRHDT, CDR2 FYEKMQ (reference sequence). This CDR3 spans 15 amino acids. This CDR3 reads CASSFFGAGGTEAFF. CDR3 sequence (DNA): TGTGCCAGCAGCTTCTTTGGGGCAGGTGGAACTGAAGCTTTCTTT.

The rearrangement joins TRBV11-2 to TRBJ2-7; 11 bases are shared with TRBD1. The germline V gene encodes CDR1 SGHAT and CDR2 FQNNGV. After removal of 6 bases from V and 1 base from J, the junction contained 14 bases not matched to a gene. CDR3 length equals 18 residues. CDR3 nucleotide sequence: TGTGCCAGCAGTCGACCCGCGGGACAGGGGGTGAAATCCTACGAGCAGTACTTC. Protein product: CASSRPAGQGVKSYEQYF. The entire variable domain, with the rest obtained from reference TRBV11-2 and TRBJ2-7, is as follows: EAGVAQSPRYKIIEKRQSVAFWCNPISGHATLYWYQQILGQGPKLLIQFQNNGVVDDSQLPKDRFSAERLKGVDSTLKIQPAKLEDSAVYLCASSRPAGQGVKSYEQYFGPGTRLTVT.

CDR3 sequence (DNA): TGCGCCAGCGGGGAGACGAACACCGGGGAGCTGTTTTTT. Translation: CASGETNTGELFF. The gene calls are TRBV10-1 and TRBJ2-2; weak D call: TRBD2 (5 bases). The germline V and J ends were trimmed by 8 bases and 0 bases, with 7 bases remaining between them. Germline lookup yields CDR1 WNHNN and CDR2 SYGVQD (reference sequence). This CDR3 is built from 13 residues.

This chain joins TRBV5-6 and TRBJ2-3, with no clear D. CDR1 and CDR2 from the germline V gene are SGHDT and YYEEEE. The CDR3 runs to 12 residues. Trimming stripped 0 bases from V and 3 bases from J, with 2 bases between. CDR3 nucleotide sequence: TGTGCCAGCAGCTTGGTAACAGATACGCAGTATTTT. Translated, it gives CASSLVTDTQYF.

This chain joins TRBV5-1 and TRBJ2-7; D is ambiguous. Germline CDR1 SGHRS, CDR2 YFSETQ. The CDR3 is 13 residues long. The V and J ends lost 5 bases and 1 base respectively, with 10 bases between them. CDR3 DNA: TGCGCCAGCAGGGCAGACACTTCCTACGAGCAGTACTTC. Translating gives CASRADTSYEQYF.

This chain uses TRBV7-8 with TRBJ2-5; D remains unclear. The CDR3 extends over 14 amino acids. V lost 5 bases and J 2 bases, leaving 12 bases between the germline ends. Per the germline V gene, CDR1 is SGHVS and CDR2 is FQNEAQ. The CDR3 DNA follows: TGTGCCAGCAGCCTAAGGAGAATTCAAGAGACCCAGTACTTC. Translating gives CASSLRRIQETQYF.

V and J are TRBV7-9 and TRBJ2-7; perhaps TRBD2 as D (9 bases). The CDR3 runs 19 residues. V lost 5 bases to trimming and J lost 7 bases, with 33 bases between them. From germline, CDR1 is SEHNR and CDR2 FQNEAQ (reference sequence). CDR3 DNA: TGTGCCAGCAGCGCCCCCGGGACAGGAGGGCGGGAGGGCCTGAAAGAGCAGTACTTC. Translation gives CASSAPGTGGREGLKEQYF.

V is TRBV30 and J is TRBJ2-1; 7 bases align to TRBD2. The CDR3 runs to 16 residues. Germline-derived CDR1 and CDR2 are GTSNPN and SVGIG (reference sequence). J was trimmed by 6 bases and V by 3 bases; bases with no gene match: 14. The CDR3 bases are TGTGCCTGGAGCCGGGTCTTGGCGGGAGTTATCAATGAGCAGTTCTTC. Amino acids: CAWSRVLAGVINEQFF.

This clone was found once. The chain carries TRBV4-3 and TRBJ1-6; D is uncertain. Looked up from germline, CDR1 is LGHNA and CDR2 is YSLEER. The CDR3 length is 16 residues. Trimming left V 1 base short and J 6 bases short, with 13 bases between. The CDR3 sequence: CASSQAPEAINSPLHF. The CDR3 nucleotides read TGCGCCAGCAGCCAAGCCCCAGAGGCTATTAATTCACCCCTCCACTTT.

V is TRBV29-1 and J is TRBJ1-2; weak D call: TRBD1 (5 bases). This CDR3 has 13 amino acids. The germline V and J ends were trimmed by 4 bases and 6 bases, with 15 bases remaining between them. Per germline, CDR1 SQVTM and CDR2 ANQGSEA. The CDR3 sequence: CSVVLGRVDGYTF. Written as DNA, the CDR3 is TGCAGCGTTGTTCTCGGCAGGGTCGATGGCTACACCTTC.

The chain uses TRBV9 and TRBJ1-4; D uncertain. CDR1 is SGDLS and CDR2 is YYNGEE in the germline V gene. This CDR3 spans 16 amino acids. V was shortened by 0 bases and J by 8 bases, with 17 bases between the two germline ends. The CDR3 sequence is CASSVGARSEREKLFF. The CDR3 DNA sequence: TGTGCCAGCAGCGTAGGAGCCAGATCGGAGCGAGAAAAACTGTTTTTT.

V gene TRBV18 combines with J gene TRBJ2-7; a weak D match, TRBD2 (6 bases). This CDR3 spans 14 amino acids. V dropped 6 bases and J dropped 6 bases, with 18 bases sitting between them. The V gene's germline CDR1 is KGHSH and CDR2 LQKENI. In DNA, the CDR3 is TGTGCCAGCTCTTCCGGGACTGTTCCTTTCGAGCAGTACTTC. Residues: CASSSGTVPFEQYF.

The gene calls are TRBV14 and TRBJ2-2; a weak D match, TRBD1 (5 bases). This CDR3 spans 14 amino acids. The germline V gene has CDR1 SGHDN and CDR2 FVKESK. Trimming removed 0 bases at V and 4 bases at J, with 6 bases between. In DNA form, the CDR3 reads TGTGCCAGCAGCCAAGACAGGGTCACCGGGGAGCTGTTTTTT. Its translation is CASSQDRVTGELFF.

The J gene is TRBJ1-1, the V gene TRBV6-5; the D is unclear. The CDR3 loop spans 16 amino acids. The V gene lost 0 bases and the J gene lost 4 bases, with 15 bases spanning the gap. CDR1 is MNHEY and CDR2 is SVGAGI in the germline V gene. CDR3 sequence reads: CASSYSLIGSGTEAFF. In DNA, the CDR3 is TGTGCCAGCAGTTACTCGCTCATCGGATCGGGCACTGAAGCTTTCTTT.

This clone was observed once. The chain is built from TRBV6-4 and TRBJ1-2; 12 bases agree with TRBD1. CDR3 length: 17 residues. J was trimmed by 3 bases and V by 4 bases; bases with no gene match: 9. Germline V gives CDR1 MRHNA, CDR2 SNTAGT. CDR3 nucleotides: TGTGCCAGCAGTGCATCCGGGACAGGGGGCTTCCACTATGGCTACACCTTC. It specifies CASSASGTGGFHYGYTF.

The chain uses TRBV25-1 and TRBJ2-7; 8 bases agree with TRBD2. The CDR3 length is 16 residues. From germline, CDR1 is MGHDK and CDR2 SYGVNS. V dropped 4 bases and J dropped 1; count of bases not matched to a gene: 9. CDR3 residues: CASSAPSAGESYEQYF. The CDR3 DNA is TGTGCCAGCAGTGCCCCCTCAGCGGGAGAGTCCTACGAGCAGTACTTC.

The genes are TRBV7-9 and TRBJ1-1; perhaps TRBD1 as D (5 bases). The CDR3 has 15 residues. Germline assignment: CDR1 SEHNR and CDR2 FQNEAQ (reference sequence). The V gene lost 2 bases and the J gene lost 2 bases, with 12 bases spanning the gap. The CDR3 DNA reads TGTGCCAGCAGCTTACAGCAGGGATTTAACACTGAAGCTTTCTTT. Translation gives CASSLQQGFNTEAFF.

The rearrangement links TRBV5-1 to TRBJ1-2; 11 bases match TRBD1. The V and J ends lost 2 bases and 8 bases, in that order; junction bases with no gene match: 8. CDR3 length equals 15 residues. Germline loops: CDR1 SGHRS, CDR2 YFSETQ. This CDR3 reads CASSFGQGALSGYTF. DNA for the CDR3: TGCGCCAGCAGCTTCGGACAGGGGGCGCTTAGCGGCTACACCTTC.

This chain links TRBV9 with TRBJ2-7, with 11 bases that match TRBD1. CDR3 length equals 15 residues. CDR1 SGDLS and CDR2 YYNGEE come from the germline V gene. The ends lost 3 bases at V and 0 bases at J; junction bases unmatched: 2. This CDR3 reads CASSGGTGGSYEQYF. The DNA of the CDR3 is TGTGCCAGCAGCGGGGGGACAGGGGGCTCCTACGAGCAGTACTTC.

V is TRBV14 and J is TRBJ2-7; 7 nucleotides align to TRBD2. V gave up 5 bases and J gave up 5 bases; unmatched junction bases: 9. The CDR3 sequence is 14 residues long. Germline CDR1 reads SGHDN; CDR2 reads FVKESK. In DNA, the CDR3 is TGTGCCAGCAGCTGGGGGGGTGCCCTAAACGAGCAGTACTTC. Its protein product is CASSWGGALNEQYF.

The genes are TRBV4-3 and TRBJ2-7, with D possibly TRBD2 on 6 matching bases. The CDR3 is 13 residues long. The germline V gene has CDR1 LGHNA and CDR2 YSLEER. The germline V and J ends were trimmed by 3 bases and 9 bases, with 15 bases remaining between them. Here the CDR3 DNA reads TGCGCCAGCAGCCAGGCAGTACGGGAGTCGCAGTACTTC. As protein: CASSQAVRESQYF.

This chain uses TRBV27 with TRBJ2-7; 9 positions match TRBD1. The junction had 4 bases not matched to a gene; V was cut back by 5 bases and J by 2 bases. This CDR3 comprises 14 residues. The germline V gene encodes CDR1 MNHEY and CDR2 SMNVEV (reference sequence). CDR3 in DNA: TGTGCCAGCAGTCCCCGGGACAGGGCCTACGAGCAGTACTTC. Its protein is CASSPRDRAYEQYF.

V usage is TRBV28 and J usage is TRBJ1-2; the match to TRBD1 covers 10 bases. Germline V CDR1 and CDR2: MDHEN, SYDVKM. The CDR3 is made up of 14 amino acids. J lost 5 bases, V lost 5 bases, and 5 bases had no gene match. CDR3 protein: CASSAGQGFYGYTF. DNA for the CDR3: TGTGCCAGCAGTGCGGGACAGGGGTTTTATGGCTACACCTTC.

The chain links TRBV4-3 to TRBJ2-2; 8 bases map to TRBD2. Germline CDR1 reads LGHNA; CDR2 reads YSLEER. The V and J ends lost 0 bases and 2 bases, in that order; junction bases with no gene match: 11. The length of the CDR3 is 19 residues. The CDR3: CASSQDRFGVAGNTGELFF. The CDR3, as DNA: TGCGCCAGCAGCCAAGATAGGTTCGGGGTAGCGGGAAACACCGGGGAGCTGTTTTTT.

This chain links TRBV6-6 with TRBJ2-3, with D perhaps TRBD2 (7 bases). The CDR3 sequence is 16 residues long. Germline V gene data show CDR1 as MNHNY and CDR2 as SVGAGI (reference sequence). V gave up 0 bases and J gave up 6 bases, with 16 bases separating them. The CDR3 loop is CASSYSGGAISDTQYF. For the CDR3, the DNA is TGTGCCAGCAGTTACTCAGGGGGGGCTATTTCCGATACGCAGTATTTT.